This T cell receptor (beta chain) was captured by sequencing in a study of vaccination and CD4 T cells after COVID-19. Looking at the study overall: Samples were collected from three convalescent patients on day 14 and on days 161 to 241 after vaccination. Cells were stimulated with overlapping spike peptide pools from SARS-CoV-2, HCoV-NL63, HCoV-OC43 and HCoV-229E.

A word on this clonotype: Its antigen remains unknown.

The V and J ends lost 1 base and 5 bases, in that order; junction bases with no gene match: 5. CDR1 is SGHTA and CDR2 is FQGNSA in the germline V gene. The CDR3 is 16 residues long. Time point: late sampling 161 to 241 days after vaccination in a few convalescent patients. As to treatment: approximately nine-day PBMC culture with coronavirus spike peptide pools or control peptides (ViraFEST assay). Cultured CD4+ T cell DNA was sequenced using the Oncomine TCR Beta short-read assay. TCRdb re-called the PCR reads through MiXCR, storing one row per CDR3 protein. The sample comprises around 18,000 distinct CDR3 sequences, 51% of which are singletons, and around 21% rests with the top ten.

The J gene is TRBJ2-5, the V gene TRBV7-2, with 12 bases identical to TRBD2. This clonotype originated in a human donor who had recovered from COVID-19. The material was CD4+ T cells from blood, cultured in vitro, obtained about 7 months after SARS-CoV-2 vaccination. The CDR3 is CASSLGRTSGVETQYF. The DNA of the CDR3 is TGTGCCAGCAGCTTAGGGCGGACTAGCGGGGTGGAGACCCAGTACTTC.